Following are 5 T cell receptor beta chains from one sample sequenced in a study of OX40 agonist ivuxolimab in advanced cancers. Profiled with immunoSEQ multiplex PCR; TCRdb holds only in-frame clones, not every one. Of over 80,000 clones in the sample, roughly nine tenths were seen once. The sequencing here drew on CD4+ or CD8+ T cells sorted from blood, taken in a trial of the OX40 agonist ivuxolimab. These receptors all stem from an adult with an advanced solid tumor such as melanoma, head and neck, liver or kidney cancer.

The chain couples TRBV6-5 to TRBJ1-2; 7 bases are shared with TRBD1. The J segment lost 2 bases and the V segment lost 5 bases, leaving 8 bases of the junction unmatched. The CDR3 spans 15 residues. CDR1 MNHEY and CDR2 SVGAGI come from the germline V gene. The CDR3 spells CASSHGTELNYGYTF. In nucleotides, the CDR3 is TGTGCCAGCAGTCACGGGACAGAGCTAAACTATGGCTACACCTTC.

The gene calls are TRBV7-2 and TRBJ1-6, with D possibly TRBD1 on 6 matching bases. Germline CDR1 SGHTA, CDR2 FQGNSA. This CDR3 comprises 16 residues. Trimming removed 5 bases from V and 4 bases from J, with 15 bases in between. CDR3 coding DNA: TGTGCCAGCAGCGACCCCGGGACACGGTATAATTCACCCCTCCACTTT. As protein: CASSDPGTRYNSPLHF.

This clone was detected once. This chain uses TRBV15 with TRBJ2-5; D tentatively reads TRBD1 or TRBD2 (5 bases each). This CDR3 contains 16 residues. The V end lost 1 base, the J end lost 0 bases, and 12 bases lay between the germline ends. Per germline, CDR1 LNHNV and CDR2 YYDKDF (reference sequence). The CDR3 reads CATSRGDGAYQETQYF. CDR3 nucleotides: TGTGCCACCAGCAGAGGGGACGGGGCATACCAAGAGACCCAGTACTTC.

This chain joins TRBV9 and TRBJ2-5, with D maybe TRBD2 (5 bases). The DNA end favors TRBJ2-7, so the J call may be wrong. Germline CDR1 is SGDLS and CDR2 is YYNGEE. This CDR3 contains 14 residues. CDR3 protein: CASSRGQSSYEQYF. The CDR3 region has the DNA TGTGCCAGCAGTCGAGGGCAGAGCTCCTACGAGCAGTACTTC.

This clone was found a few times. The J gene is TRBJ1-2, the V gene TRBV6-6; perhaps TRBD1 as D (5 bases). The germline gives CDR1 MNHNY, CDR2 SVGAGI (reference sequence). The CDR3 has 12 amino acids. Trimming shortened V by 5 bases and J by 4 bases, and 8 bases separated the two germline ends. The CDR3 DNA reads as TGTGCCAGCAGTCCCGGGGGCTATGGCTACACCTTC. Its translation is CASSPGGYGYTF.